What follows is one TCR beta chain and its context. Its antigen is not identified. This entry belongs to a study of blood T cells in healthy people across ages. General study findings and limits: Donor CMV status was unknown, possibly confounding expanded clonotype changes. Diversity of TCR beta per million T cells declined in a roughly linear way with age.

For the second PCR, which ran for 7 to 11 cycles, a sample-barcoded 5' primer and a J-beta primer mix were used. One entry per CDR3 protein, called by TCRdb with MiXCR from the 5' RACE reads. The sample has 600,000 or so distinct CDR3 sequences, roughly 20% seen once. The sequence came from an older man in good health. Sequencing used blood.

The CDR3 here is CASSATRGADEQFF. CDR3 coding DNA: TGTGCCAGCAGTGCCACCCGGGGGGCGGATGAGCAGTTCTTC. The chain employs TRBV6-1 and TRBJ2-5; a weak D match, TRBD2 (7 bases). Judging by the DNA end, TRBJ2-1 fits better; the J call may be wrong. CDR1 is MNHNS and CDR2 is SASEGT in the germline V gene. This CDR3 region has 14 residues.